Listed below are T cell receptor beta chains from one sample, sequenced in a study of T-cell reconstitution after alpha-beta-depleted transplantation in children. TCRdb processed the PCR reads anew with MiXCR; each CDR3 protein has one entry. Of approximately 500,000 distinct CDR3 sequences listed, roughly 30% are singletons. The sequences come from PBMCs, collected before TCRalphabeta/CD19-depleted stem cell transplant. These receptors originate from a boy under three years old with Wiskott-Aldrich syndrome, due to receive a stem cell transplant. Each CDR3 is given with its conserved first and last residue. The size entry is marked missing in some rows and otherwise reads once, few, many or a size class.

V: TRBV4-2
size: few
CDR3: CASSQDGGTSGIEETQYF

V: TRBV27
size: -
CDR3: CASSLRSGIKGEQYF

V: TRBV7-9
size: few
CDR3: CASSLVMETQYF

V: TRBV5-1
size: -
CDR3: CASSLFWGPGTEAFF

V: TRBV5-6
size: many
CDR3: CASSTASGSYNEQFF

V: TRBV11-3
size: few
CDR3: CASSLGQRGPEQFF

V: TRBV20-1
size: -
CDR3: CSATTGASMDF

V: TRBV20-1
size: -
CDR3: CSARGPNQETQYF

V: TRBV21-1
size: -
CDR3: CASSNEPRQGPSSGANVLTF

V: TRBV7-8
size: -
CDR3: CASSAVSGTQYF

V: TRBV5-1
size: -
CDR3: CASSFGTSGRRETGELFF

V: TRBV29-1
size: -
CDR3: CSVFSGRIADTQYF

V: TRBV27
size: few
CDR3: CASSLFQGTGYGYTF

V: TRBV20-1
size: -
CDR3: CSARVQGAEAFF

V: TRBV27
size: -
CDR3: CASSLRGTSVNEQYF

V: TRBV29-1
size: -
CDR3: CSGDRGQTQYF

V: TRBV7-9
size: few
CDR3: CASSPSEMDTQYF

V: TRBV3-1
size: -
CDR3: CASSQDPGQGALRGYTF

V: TRBV20-1
size: -
CDR3: CSAESSGTYEQYF

V: TRBV7-7
size: -
CDR3: CASSVGQLNEQFF